This TCR beta chain was found in a study of response to subunit inactivated influenza vaccine. Broader study findings: Researchers suggested that each seasonal influenza vaccination recruits few new T cells.

This clonotype was recorded many times. The antigen is undetermined. TCRdb processed the RT-PCR reads anew with MiXCR; each CDR3 protein has one entry. Of approximately 500,000 distinct CDR3 sequences in the sample, roughly 13% are singletons; the top ten hold around 12%. The V and J ends lost 4 bases and 3 bases, in that order; junction bases with no gene match: 7. Germline lookup yields CDR1 KGHDR and CDR2 SFDVKD. This CDR3 is 17 amino acids long. The V gene is TRBV24-1, the J gene TRBJ2-1, with TRBD2 identical over 11 bases. The input for sequencing was PBMCs from blood, taken around seven weeks after vaccination. This clonotype was obtained from a man between 45 and 60 years old who received an inactivated influenza vaccine. The CDR3 DNA reads TGTGCCACCAGTGAAACTAGCGGGAGAGTTGGCTACAATGAGCAGTTCTTC. Translation: CATSETSGRVGYNEQFF.